This TCR beta chain originates from a study of technical replicates of blood from a few donors. This CDR3 comprises 14 residues. After removal of 8 bases from V and 1 base from J, the junction contained 7 bases not matched to a gene. CDR1 and CDR2 from the germline V gene are SNHLY and FYNNEI. Repertoires were generated with immunoSEQ multiplex PCR, while TCRdb's copy carries only in-frame clones and drops some. Among some 69,000 clones listed, approximately 89% were seen once. The genes are TRBV2 and TRBJ2-7, with 8 bases lining up with TRBD1. The specimen was PBMCs. This TCR was recovered from a human donor in good health. Some clones in this sample may be carry-over from other donors' samples. CDR3 DNA: TGTGCCAGCGAGGGGGACAGGTTTTCCTACGAGCAGTACTTC. Amino acids: CASEGDRFSYEQYF.